This TCR beta chain was recovered during a study of early T cells in non-severe SARS-CoV-2 infection. Study as a whole: Bulk RNA taken from unsorted whole blood was sequenced, leaving chains unpaired.

Study-wide results and limits: Anti-spike CD8 responses were favored by VDJdb matching, which missed private and CD4 specificities.

The TCR library protocol attached unique molecular identifiers to the individual cDNA molecules. Each CDR3 protein is one row after TCRdb ran MiXCR on the 5' RACE reads. The sample lists about 34,000 distinct CDR3 sequences, about 6.5% occurring once. V dropped 5 bases and J dropped 4 bases, with 12 bases sitting between them. Germline loops: CDR1 DFQATT, CDR2 SNEGSKA (reference sequence). The CDR3 runs 13 residues. This clonotype turned up a few times. Antigen: not known. Sequences were obtained from whole blood. This clonotype was sampled from an adult who was a healthcare worker with PCR-confirmed SARS-CoV-2 infection or an uninfected control (not recorded which). The rearrangement joins TRBV20-1 to TRBJ1-5; possible D gene TRBD1, 5 bases. CDR3 sequence: CSAGMGGNQPQHF. The CDR3 DNA reads TGCAGTGCTGGAATGGGGGGAAATCAGCCCCAGCATTTT.